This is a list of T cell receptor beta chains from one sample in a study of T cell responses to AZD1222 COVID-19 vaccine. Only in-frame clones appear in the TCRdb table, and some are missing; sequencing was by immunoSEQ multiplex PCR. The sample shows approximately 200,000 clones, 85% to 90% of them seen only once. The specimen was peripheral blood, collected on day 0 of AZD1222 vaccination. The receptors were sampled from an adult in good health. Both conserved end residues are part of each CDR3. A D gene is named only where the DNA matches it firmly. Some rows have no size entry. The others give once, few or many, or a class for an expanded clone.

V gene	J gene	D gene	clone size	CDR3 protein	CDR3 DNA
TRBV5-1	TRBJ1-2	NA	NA	CASSDTANYGYTF	TGCGCCAGCAGCGACACAGCTAACTATGGCTACACCTTC
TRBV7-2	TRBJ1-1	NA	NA	CASSTRVVNTEAFF	TGTGCCAGCAGCACCAGGGTCGTGAACACTGAAGCTTTCTTT
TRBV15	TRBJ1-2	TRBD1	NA	CATSRDRLTGDGYTF	TGTGCCACCAGCAGAGATCGCCTTACAGGGGATGGCTACACCTTC
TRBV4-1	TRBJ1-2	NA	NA	CASSALLGARSYTF	TGCGCCAGCAGCGCCCTCCTGGGGGCTAGAAGCTACACCTTC
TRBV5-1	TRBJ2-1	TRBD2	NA	CASSSGAQAGNEQFF	TGCGCCAGCAGCTCTGGGGCGCAAGCGGGGAATGAGCAGTTCTTC
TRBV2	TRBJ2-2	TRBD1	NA	CASSDDRVVSGELFF	TGTGCCAGCAGCGATGACAGGGTAGTCTCCGGGGAGCTGTTTTTT
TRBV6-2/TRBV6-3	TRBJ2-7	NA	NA	CASSRTDSYEQYF	TGTGCCAGCAGTAGGACGGATTCCTACGAGCAGTACTTC
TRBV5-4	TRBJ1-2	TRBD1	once	CASSPSSGQGAYGYTF	TGTGCCAGCAGCCCCTCGAGTGGACAGGGGGCCTATGGCTACACCTTC
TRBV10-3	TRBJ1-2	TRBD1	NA	CAISEGQGSYGYTF	TGTGCCATCAGTGAGGGACAGGGGAGCTATGGCTACACCTTC
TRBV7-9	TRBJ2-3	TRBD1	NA	CASSLEVGGQGARDTQYF	TGTGCCAGCAGCTTAGAGGTCGGGGGCCAGGGGGCAAGAGATACGCAGTATTTT
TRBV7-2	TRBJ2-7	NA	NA	CASSLSRVREEQYF	TGTGCCAGCAGCTTATCTAGGGTTAGGGAGGAGCAGTACTTC
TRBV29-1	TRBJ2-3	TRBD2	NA	CSVEWSLAGWGDTQYF	TGCAGCGTTGAATGGAGCCTAGCGGGGTGGGGGGATACGCAGTATTTT
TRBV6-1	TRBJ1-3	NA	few	CASSEADGTLTIYF	TGTGCCAGCAGTGAAGCTGACGGGACACTCACCATATATTTT
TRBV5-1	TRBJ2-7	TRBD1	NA	CASSSQGVTYEQYF	TGCGCCAGCAGCTCACAGGGGGTCACCTACGAGCAGTACTTC
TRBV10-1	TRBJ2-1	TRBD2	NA	CASSEGLAGSEQFF	TGCGCCAGCAGTGAGGGACTAGCGGGGTCGGAGCAGTTCTTC
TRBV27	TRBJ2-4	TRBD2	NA	CASRPTSGVQYF	TGTGCCAGCAGACCGACTAGCGGGGTTCAGTACTTC
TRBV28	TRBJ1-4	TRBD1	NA	CASSPRTGTVNEKLFF	TGTGCCAGCAGCCCTAGGACAGGGACCGTAAATGAAAAACTGTTTTTT
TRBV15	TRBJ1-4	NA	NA	CATSRQGTDEKLFF	TGTGCCACCAGCAGACAGGGGACGGATGAAAAACTGTTTTTT
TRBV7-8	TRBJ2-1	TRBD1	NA	CASSPRGGQGGNEQFF	TGTGCCAGCTCCCCAAGAGGGGGACAGGGGGGCAATGAGCAGTTCTTC
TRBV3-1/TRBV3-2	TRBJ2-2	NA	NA	CASSLQGPGELFF	TGTGCCAGCAGCCTACAGGGTCCCGGGGAGCTGTTTTTT
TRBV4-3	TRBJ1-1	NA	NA	CASSQDHGGPAEAFF	TGCGCCAGCAGCCAAGATCACGGGGGTCCCGCTGAAGCTTTCTTT
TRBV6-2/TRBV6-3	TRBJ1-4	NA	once	CASSRQDSLFF	TGTGCCAGCAGTCGACAGGACTCACTGTTTTTT
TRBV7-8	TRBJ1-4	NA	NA	CASSLKGATNEKLFF	TGTGCCAGCAGCTTAAAGGGGGCAACTAATGAAAAACTGTTTTTT
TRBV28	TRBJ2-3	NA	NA	CASSFTSGGTDTQYF	TGTGCCAGCAGTTTCACGTCGGGGGGCACAGATACGCAGTATTTT
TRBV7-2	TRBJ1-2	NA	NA	CASSDQTRTGGYTF	TGTGCCAGCAGCGACCAGACTAGGACGGGTGGCTACACCTTC
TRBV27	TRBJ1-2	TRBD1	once	CASSLSPTGALGYTF	TGTGCCAGCAGTTTATCACCCACAGGGGCGCTTGGCTACACCTTC
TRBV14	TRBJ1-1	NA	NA	CASSRDAYTEAFF	TGTGCCAGCAGCAGGGACGCCTACACTGAAGCTTTCTTT
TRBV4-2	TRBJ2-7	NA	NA	CASSQGLDAAYEQYF	TGTGCCAGCAGCCAAGGATTGGACGCTGCCTACGAGCAGTACTTC
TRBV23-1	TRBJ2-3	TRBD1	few	CASRGQGADTQYF	TGCGCCAGCAGGGGACAGGGAGCAGATACGCAGTATTTT
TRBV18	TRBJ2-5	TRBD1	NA	CASSPGTGKQETQYF	TGTGCCAGCTCACCCGGGACAGGGAAACAAGAGACCCAGTACTTC
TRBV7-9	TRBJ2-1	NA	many	CASSSGGNEQFF	TGTGCCAGCAGCTCAGGGGGGAATGAGCAGTTCTTC
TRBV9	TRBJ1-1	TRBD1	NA	CASSPGGMNTEAFF	TGTGCCAGCAGCCCAGGGGGGATGAACACTGAAGCTTTCTTT
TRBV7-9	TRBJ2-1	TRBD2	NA	CASSLLAGDNEQFF	TGTGCCAGCAGCTTACTAGCGGGGGACAATGAGCAGTTCTTC
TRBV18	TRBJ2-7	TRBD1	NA	CASSGRGTGSVEQYF	TGTGCCAGCTCCGGAAGGGGGACAGGGTCAGTGGAGCAGTACTTC
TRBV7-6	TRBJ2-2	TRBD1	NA	CASSWTGGAGELFF	TGTGCCAGCAGCTGGACAGGGGGAGCCGGGGAGCTGTTTTTT